The source of this TCR beta chain is a study of cytomegalovirus exposure and HLA in healthy donors. Study-level background: A preliminary data release comprised roughly 80 million unique TCRs obtained from HLA-typed donors.

Germline loops: CDR1 SGHTA, CDR2 FQGNSA. This CDR3 region has 14 residues. With 2 bases removed from V and 4 bases from J, the gap between germline ends came to 9 bases. With 60 Vbeta and 13 Jbeta primers, the PCR was carried out. TCRdb's copy holds only in-frame clones and misses some; the assay was immunoSEQ multiplex PCR. This sample has over 100,000 clones, with 65% to 75% found just once. The sequencing sample was made of PBMCs. V usage is TRBV7-2 and J usage is TRBJ1-3; D call uncertain. The TCR was taken from a man aged 25 to 45 in good health and CMV-seropositive. The chain's CDR3 is CASSLIPSGNTIYF. The CDR3 DNA reads as TGTGCCAGCAGCTTAATCCCATCCGGAAACACCATATATTTT.